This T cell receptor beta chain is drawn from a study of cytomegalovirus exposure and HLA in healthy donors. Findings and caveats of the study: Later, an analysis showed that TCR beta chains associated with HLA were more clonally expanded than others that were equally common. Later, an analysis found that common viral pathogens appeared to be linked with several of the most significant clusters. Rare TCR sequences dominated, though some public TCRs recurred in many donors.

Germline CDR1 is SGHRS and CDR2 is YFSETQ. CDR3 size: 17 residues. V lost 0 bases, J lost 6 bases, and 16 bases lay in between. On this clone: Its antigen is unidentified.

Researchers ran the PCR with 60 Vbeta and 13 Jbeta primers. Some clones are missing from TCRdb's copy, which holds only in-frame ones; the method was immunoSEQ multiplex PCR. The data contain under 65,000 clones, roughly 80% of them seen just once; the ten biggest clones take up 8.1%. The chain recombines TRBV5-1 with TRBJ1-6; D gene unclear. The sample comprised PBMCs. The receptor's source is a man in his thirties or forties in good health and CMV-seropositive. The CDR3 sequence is CASSLGQSLEGNSPLHF. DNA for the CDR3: TGCGCCAGCAGCTTGGGGCAGAGCCTAGAGGGTAATTCACCCCTCCACTTT.